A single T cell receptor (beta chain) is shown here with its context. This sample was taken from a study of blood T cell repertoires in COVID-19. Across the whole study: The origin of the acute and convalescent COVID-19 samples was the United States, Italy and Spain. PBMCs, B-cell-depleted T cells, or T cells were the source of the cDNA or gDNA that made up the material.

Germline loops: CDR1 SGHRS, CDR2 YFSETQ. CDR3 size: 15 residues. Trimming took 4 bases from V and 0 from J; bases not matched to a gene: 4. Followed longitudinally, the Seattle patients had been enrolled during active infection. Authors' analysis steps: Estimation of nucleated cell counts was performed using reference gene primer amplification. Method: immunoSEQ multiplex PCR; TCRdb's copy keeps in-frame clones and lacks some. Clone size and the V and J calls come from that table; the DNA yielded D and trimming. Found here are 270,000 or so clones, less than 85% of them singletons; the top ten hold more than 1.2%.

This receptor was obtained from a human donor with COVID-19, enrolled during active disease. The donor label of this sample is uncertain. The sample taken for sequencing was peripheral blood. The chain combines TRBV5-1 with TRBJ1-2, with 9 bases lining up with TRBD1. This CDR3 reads CASSRDRVSNYGYTF. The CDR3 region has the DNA TGCGCCAGCAGCCGGGACAGGGTATCTAACTATGGCTACACCTTC.